This T cell receptor beta chain was captured in a study of blood T cell repertoires in COVID-19. About the study: Acute-phase and convalescent COVID-19 samples originated in the United States, Italy and Spain. PBMCs, B-cell-depleted T cells, or T cells provided the cDNA or gDNA that made up the material.

The CDR3 has 15 amino acids. Between the trimmed V and J ends, which lost 2 bases and 3 bases, there was a span of 11 bases. In germline, CDR1 is SGHTA, CDR2 FQGNSA. The authors' processing: Scientists estimated how many nucleated cells there were by amplifying reference gene primers. Using immunoSEQ multiplex PCR, the repertoire was profiled, and TCRdb retains in-frame clones only, with some absent. The V and J calls and clone size are taken from that table; D and trimming were inferred from the DNA. Of about 110,000 clones in the sample, approximately 81% were seen once. Source material: peripheral blood. This clonotype originated in a man aged 40-55 years with acute or convalescent COVID-19. This chain joins TRBV7-2 and TRBJ1-5; possibly TRBD1 for D (5 bases). CDR3 sequence (DNA): TGTGCCAGCAGCTTAACGGGACTCCTCAATCAGCCCCAGCATTTT. Encoded protein: CASSLTGLLNQPQHF.